This T cell receptor (beta chain) was identified in a study of blood T cells in healthy people across ages. It was with a sample-barcoded 5' primer and a J-beta primer mix that a second PCR of roughly 7 to 12 cycles was run. TCRdb re-called the 5' RACE reads with MiXCR, one entry per CDR3 protein. The sample has some 370,000 distinct CDR3 sequences, approximately 51% seen once. The CDR3 runs 14 residues. CDR1 is DFQATT and CDR2 is SNEGSKA in the germline V gene (reference sequence). Trimming stripped 1 base from V and 7 bases from J, with 14 bases between. The chain has TRBV20-1 and TRBJ2-1; tentative D call: TRBD2 (5 bases). Sequences were obtained from blood. This sequence originates from a man in his sixties in good health. The CDR3 nucleotides read TGCAGTGCTAGAGCCCTAGCATATCAGAATGAGCAGTTCTTC. As protein: CSARALAYQNEQFF.